The rows below give T cell receptor beta chains drawn from one sample of a study of T cell repertoires in cytomegalovirus infection. No antigen has been identified for these receptors. One entry per CDR3 protein results from TCRdb running MiXCR on the reads. This table has 700,000 to 850,000 distinct CDR3 sequences, about 30% appearing once. The sample consisted of cultured CD8+ T cells from PBMCs, taken from culture after CMV antigen stimulation. The receptors were sampled from a human donor in good health (CMV status not recorded). Some clones in this sample may be carry-over from other donors' samples. The CDR3 runs from the conserved cysteine through the conserved F or W. A D gene is named only where the DNA matches it firmly. Some rows mark clone size as missing; the rest say once, few, many or name a class of expanded clone.

abundance	d_gene	v_gene	j_gene	CDR3aa	CDR3nt
few	-	TRBV7-6	TRBJ2-2	CASSWGELITGELFF	TGTGCCAGCAGCTGGGGGGAGTTGATTACCGGGGAGCTGTTTTTT
-	-	TRBV6-6	TRBJ2-6	CASSEDRPGANVLTF	TGTGCCAGCAGTGAGGATCGTCCTGGGGCCAACGTCCTGACTTTC
many	-	TRBV19	TRBJ1-1	CASTAWDTEAFF	TGTGCCAGTACGGCGTGGGACACTGAAGCTTTCTTT
few	-	TRBV27	TRBJ1-2	CASSSTGFLNYGYTF	TGTGCCAGCAGTTCAACAGGGTTCCTTAACTATGGCTACACCTTC
many	-	TRBV6-5	TRBJ2-3	CASLAPNTDTQYF	TGTGCCAGCTTAGCGCCTAACACAGATACGCAGTATTTT
few	TRBD1	TRBV5-4	TRBJ1-2	CASSLGATGSYYGYTF	TGTGCCAGCAGCTTGGGTGCGACAGGGTCCTACTATGGCTACACCTTC
few	-	TRBV7-2	TRBJ1-2	CASSPYREYYGYTF	TGTGCCAGCAGCCCCTACAGGGAGTACTATGGCTACACCTTC
-	TRBD1	TRBV25-1	TRBJ1-6	CASSEYGDRVSPLHF	TGTGCCAGCAGTGAATACGGGGACAGGGTTTCACCCCTCCACTTT
-	TRBD1	TRBV2	TRBJ2-7	CASIPGGHYEQYF	TGTGCCAGCATACCAGGGGGCCACTACGAGCAGTACTTC
few	-	TRBV12-3/TRBV12-4	TRBJ2-1	CASSGARHYNEQFF	TGTGCCAGCAGTGGGGCTAGGCACTACAATGAGCAGTTCTTC
-	-	TRBV19	TRBJ2-2	CASSSRQGGAGELFF	TGTGCCAGTAGTTCCAGACAGGGAGGCGCCGGGGAGCTGTTTTTT
-	-	TRBV4-3	TRBJ2-2	CASRFEPGDTGELFF	TGCGCCAGCAGATTCGAACCGGGGGACACCGGGGAGCTGTTTTTT
many	TRBD2	TRBV7-6	TRBJ2-1	CASRASSGGNNEQFF	TGTGCCAGCAGAGCCAGCAGCGGGGGGAACAATGAGCAGTTCTTC
-	-	TRBV9	TRBJ1-2	CASSLGDSYYGYTF	TGTGCCAGCAGCCTCGGGGACTCCTACTATGGCTACACCTTC
-	TRBD1	TRBV7-8	TRBJ1-1	CASSLKGAQNGAFF	TGTGCCAGCAGCTTGAAGGGGGCGCAGAATGGAGCTTTCTTT
many	-	TRBV12-3/TRBV12-4	TRBJ2-1	CASSVSDPGYNEQFF	TGTGCCAGCAGTGTATCGGACCCGGGGTACAATGAGCAGTTCTTC
-	-	TRBV5-4	TRBJ2-7	CASSIRQEHYEQYF	TGTGCCAGCAGCATCAGACAGGAGCACTACGAGCAGTACTTC
-	TRBD1	TRBV20-1	TRBJ1-6	CSAPSDRGRYSPLHF	TGCAGTGCTCCGTCGGACAGGGGGAGGTATTCACCCCTCCACTTT
few	TRBD1	TRBV5-8	TRBJ1-1	CASSLRGPGGFRSTEAFF	TGTGCCAGCAGCTTAAGGGGACCAGGGGGTTTTAGGAGCACTGAAGCTTTCTTT
-	-	TRBV19	TRBJ1-1	CASKWGNAEAFF	TGTGCCAGTAAATGGGGGAACGCTGAAGCTTTCTTT
few	-	TRBV4-3	TRBJ1-2	CASSQVRYGTDGYTF	TGCGCCAGCAGCCAAGTGAGGTATGGCACTGATGGCTACACCTTC
few	TRBD1	TRBV9	TRBJ1-2	CASSVTGEGYGYTF	TGTGCCAGCAGCGTAACAGGGGAGGGCTATGGCTACACCTTC
many	-	TRBV12-3/TRBV12-4	TRBJ2-7	CASSFMIRSSYEQYF	TGTGCCAGCAGTTTTATGATAAGGAGCTCCTACGAGCAGTACTTC
-	-	TRBV10-3	TRBJ2-1	CAIREPPEGDEQFF	TGTGCCATCAGGGAACCCCCGGAGGGGGATGAGCAGTTCTTC
once	-	TRBV5-6	TRBJ2-7	CASSRLKGGGRAYEQYF	TGTGCCAGCAGCCGCCTAAAGGGAGGGGGTCGGGCCTACGAGCAGTACTTC